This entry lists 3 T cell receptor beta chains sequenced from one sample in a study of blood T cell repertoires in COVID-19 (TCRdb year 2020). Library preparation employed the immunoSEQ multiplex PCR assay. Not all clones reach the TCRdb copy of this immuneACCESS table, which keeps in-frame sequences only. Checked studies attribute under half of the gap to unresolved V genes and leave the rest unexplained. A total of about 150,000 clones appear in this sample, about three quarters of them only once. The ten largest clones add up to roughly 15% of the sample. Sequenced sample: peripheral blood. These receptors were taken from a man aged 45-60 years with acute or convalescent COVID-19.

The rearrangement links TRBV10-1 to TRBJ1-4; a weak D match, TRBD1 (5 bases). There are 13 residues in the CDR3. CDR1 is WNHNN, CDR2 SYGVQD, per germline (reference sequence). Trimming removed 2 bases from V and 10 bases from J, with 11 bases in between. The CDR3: CASSEAQGGKLFF. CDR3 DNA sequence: TGCGCCAGCAGTGAGGCGCAGGGAGGAAAACTGTTTTTT.

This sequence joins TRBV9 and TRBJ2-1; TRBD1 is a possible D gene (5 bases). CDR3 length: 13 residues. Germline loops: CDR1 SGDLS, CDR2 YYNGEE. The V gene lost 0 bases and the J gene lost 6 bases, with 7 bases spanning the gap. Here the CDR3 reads CASSVVGVNEQFF. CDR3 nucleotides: TGTGCCAGCAGCGTAGTAGGGGTCAATGAGCAGTTCTTC.

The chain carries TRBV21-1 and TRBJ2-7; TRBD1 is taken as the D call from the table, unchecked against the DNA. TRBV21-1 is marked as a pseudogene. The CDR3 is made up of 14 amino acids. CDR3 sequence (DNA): TGTGCCAGCAGCACAGGACAGGGCGTACACGAGCAGTACTTC. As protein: CASSTGQGVHEQYF.